A single sample gave rise to the 10 T cell receptor beta chains below, sequenced in a study of blood T cell repertoires in COVID-19. Sequenced by immunoSEQ multiplex PCR; TCRdb stores in-frame clones only, minus some. The sample carries a few hundred thousand clones, approximately 85% recorded once. What was sequenced was peripheral blood. The receptors shown here come from a man older than 75 with acute or convalescent COVID-19.

The J gene is TRBJ1-6, the V gene TRBV28; D is perhaps TRBD1 (5 bases). The CDR3 spans 15 residues. Germline V gene sequence: CDR1 MDHEN, CDR2 SYDVKM. V was clipped by 2 bases and J by 7 bases, with 12 bases between them. CDR3 DNA: TGTGCCAGCAGTTTACCTACAGGTTACAATTCACCCCTCCACTTT. Translated: CASSLPTGYNSPLHF.

The V call is TRBV5-1, the J call TRBJ2-1; TRBD1 agrees at 7 bases. The CDR3 covers 16 residues. CDR1 and CDR2 (germline): SGHRS, YFSETQ. After removal of 3 bases from V and 0 bases from J, the junction contained 6 bases not matched to a gene. The CDR3 loop is CASSSDGTASYNEQFF. The DNA of the CDR3 is TGCGCCAGCAGCTCGGATGGGACAGCCTCCTACAATGAGCAGTTCTTC. Complete variable domain (other parts from reference TRBV5-1 and TRBJ2-1): KAGVTQTPRYLIKTRGQQVTLSCSPISGHRSVSWYQQTPGQGLQFLFEYFSETQRNKGNFPGRFSGRQFSNSRSEMNVSTLELGDSALYLCASSSDGTASYNEQFFGPGTRLTVL.

The genes are TRBV5-4 and TRBJ2-5, with 8 positions matching TRBD2. Trimming at V came to 6 bases and at J to 4 bases, leaving 8 bases not matched to a gene. The CDR3 runs 14 residues. Looked up from germline, CDR1 is SGHNT and CDR2 is YYREEE (reference sequence). This chain's CDR3 is CASNLRGVGETQYF. The CDR3 coding sequence is TGTGCCAGCAACCTGCGGGGGGTCGGAGAGACCCAGTACTTC.

The V and J genes are TRBV29-1 and TRBJ2-7; TRBD2 agrees at 7 bases. This CDR3 is built from 13 residues. Trimming at V came to 3 bases and at J to 9 bases, leaving 11 bases not matched to a gene. The germline gives CDR1 SQVTM, CDR2 ANQGSEA. CDR3 protein: CSVEGGTGLGQYF. The CDR3 DNA follows: TGCAGCGTTGAGGGAGGGACCGGACTCGGGCAGTACTTC.

The rearrangement links TRBV25-1 to TRBJ2-5; no clear D. The CDR3 runs 11 residues. The germline CDR1 and CDR2 sequences are MGHDK and SYGVNS. Trimming shortened V by 4 bases and J by 5 bases, and 5 bases separated the two germline ends. The CDR3 protein is CASSALETQYF. In DNA form, the CDR3 reads TGTGCCAGCAGTGCACTGGAGACCCAGTACTTC.

This clone occurred once. J is TRBJ2-1 and V is TRBV2; tentative D call: TRBD1 (6 bases). V shed 2 bases and J shed 7 bases, with 15 bases lying between them. The CDR3 covers 15 residues. Germline V gives CDR1 SNHLY, CDR2 FYNNEI. CDR3 in amino acids: CASSESRGTLNEQFF. For the CDR3, the DNA is TGTGCCAGCAGTGAAAGCAGGGGAACTCTAAATGAGCAGTTCTTC.

This chain joins TRBV11-3 and TRBJ2-1, with 10 bases aligning to TRBD2. The CDR3 has 15 residues. Germline CDR1 SGHNT, CDR2 YENEEA. V trimming: 3 bases; J trimming: 7 bases; junction bases outside the gene matches: 6. CDR3 nucleotide sequence: TGTGCCAGCAGCTTTTCCGGGACTAGCGCGAATGAGCAGTTCTTC. It yields the protein CASSFSGTSANEQFF.

Written as DNA, the CDR3 is TGTGCCAGCAGCCTAGGGCCGGGGGGCTCTGGAAACACCATATATTTT. Protein sequence: CASSLGPGGSGNTIYF. This chain connects TRBV3-1 (or the pseudogene TRBV3-2) to TRBJ1-3; a weak D match, TRBD1 (5 bases). Trimming left V 4 bases short and J 0 bases short, with 13 bases between. Germline V CDR1 and CDR2: LGHDT, YNNKEL (reference sequence). CDR3 length: 16 amino acids.

This chain uses TRBV6-5 with TRBJ2-3, with a tentative D call TRBD2 (6 bases). The ends were cut back, 4 bases at V and 1 base at J, with 12 bases in the middle. The CDR3 covers 15 residues. In germline, CDR1 is MNHEY, CDR2 SVGAGI. The chain's CDR3 is CASSFLGGGTDTQYF. CDR3 sequence (DNA): TGTGCCAGCAGTTTCTTGGGGGGAGGCACAGATACGCAGTATTTT.

The V gene is TRBV5-1, the J gene TRBJ1-1; D gene uncertain. The ends were cut back, 4 bases at V and 4 bases at J, with 11 bases in the middle. CDR3 length equals 13 residues. Germline CDR1 SGHRS, CDR2 YFSETQ. The CDR3 spells CASSVAQSTEAFF. The CDR3, as DNA: TGCGCCAGCAGCGTGGCACAGTCCACTGAAGCTTTCTTT.